Listed below are T cell receptor beta chains from one sample, sequenced in a study of blood T cell repertoires in COVID-19. Here immunoSEQ multiplex PCR was the method, and the copy in TCRdb shows in-frame clones only, minus some. The sample gives approximately 40,000 clones, about nine tenths of which show up once; around 20% is in the top ten. Specimen: peripheral blood. All receptors come from a man aged 55 to 70 with acute or convalescent COVID-19. CDR3s include the opening cysteine and the closing phenylalanine or tryptophan. Fields, in order: V gene, D gene, J gene, CDR3 protein, CDR3 DNA. D genes are given only for firm matches.

>TRBV28|TRBD1|TRBJ2-2
CASSRGGQGSGELFF
TGTGCCAGCAGCCGCGGCGGACAGGGGTCCGGGGAGCTGTTTTTT
>TRBV19|TRBD1|TRBJ1-6
CASSIGQQGAWNSPLHF
TGTGCCAGTAGTATAGGACAGCAGGGGGCATGGAATTCACCCCTCCACTTT
>TRBV3-1/TRBV3-2|.|TRBJ1-2
CASSQDQGYYGYTF
TGTGCCAGCAGCCAAGATCAGGGGTACTATGGCTACACCTTC
>TRBV2|TRBD1|TRBJ1-1
CASSPTGADTEAFF
TGTGCCAGCAGCCCGACAGGGGCGGACACTGAAGCTTTCTTT
>TRBV6-6|TRBD1|TRBJ1-2
CASSYRPGGVYGYTF
TGTGCCAGCAGTTACCGTCCAGGGGGAGTCTATGGCTACACCTTC
>TRBV6-5|.|TRBJ1-2
CASGDRAAGSYTF
TGTGCCTCCGGGGATAGGGCGGCCGGTAGCTACACCTTC
>TRBV13|TRBD1|TRBJ2-5
CASSSTGDGETQYF
TGTGCCAGCAGCTCGACAGGGGATGGGGAGACCCAGTACTTC
>TRBV27|.|TRBJ2-1
CASSLSFPTSREEQFF
TGTGCCAGCAGTTTATCGTTTCCGACTTCCCGGGAGGAGCAGTTCTTC
>TRBV15|.|TRBJ1-5
CATSRVPGSHQPQHF
TGTGCCACCAGCAGAGTCCCCGGGTCCCATCAGCCCCAGCATTTT
>TRBV27|TRBD2|TRBJ2-3
CASVSPTSGSTDTQYF
TGTGCCAGCGTTTCACCGACTAGCGGTAGCACAGATACGCAGTATTTT
>TRBV4-3|.|TRBJ1-5
CASSQDFRWQPQHF
TGCGCCAGCAGCCAAGATTTCCGGTGGCAGCCCCAGCATTTT
>TRBV11-2|TRBD1|TRBJ2-7
CASSEPGQGAYEQYF
TGTGCCAGCAGCGAACCGGGACAGGGTGCCTACGAGCAGTACTTC
>TRBV5-6|.|TRBJ2-4
CASSTTLDSRAKNIQYF
TGTGCCAGCAGCACAACACTAGACTCCCGAGCCAAAAACATTCAGTACTTC
>TRBV24-1|.|TRBJ1-2
CATSDSGGVGINYGYTF
TGTGCCACCAGTGATTCTGGAGGGGTCGGTATTAACTATGGCTACACCTTC
>TRBV7-2|.|TRBJ1-4
CASSPLESGNEKLFF
TGTGCCAGCAGCCCTCTGGAGTCCGGGAATGAAAAACTGTTTTTT
>TRBV9|.|TRBJ1-2
CASSDMGGIYGYTF
TGTGCCAGCAGCGATATGGGGGGGATCTATGGCTACACCTTC
>TRBV18|TRBD1|TRBJ2-1
CASSPMGQGSSYNEQFF
TGTGCCAGCTCACCGATGGGACAGGGCAGCTCCTACAATGAGCAGTTCTTC
>TRBV29-1|TRBD1|TRBJ2-7
CSVSQRTGTGTYEQYF
TGCAGCGTTTCTCAACGGACCGGGACAGGAACCTACGAGCAGTACTTC
>TRBV10-3|.|TRBJ2-7
CAIRKAAGLSYEQYF
TGTGCCATCAGAAAAGCTGCCGGACTATCCTACGAGCAGTACTTC
>TRBV24-1|TRBD2|TRBJ2-4
CATSDSGGTKNIQYF
TGTGCCACCAGTGATTCGGGAGGGACCAAAAACATTCAGTACTTC
>TRBV19|TRBD1|TRBJ1-6
CASSPGTGLGSPLHF
TGTGCCAGTAGTCCCGGGACAGGGTTAGGATCACCCCTCCACTTT
>TRBV10-2|.|TRBJ1-5
CASSEMAGGAMGPQHF
TGCGCCAGCAGTGAGATGGCGGGGGGCGCGATGGGTCCCCAGCATTTT